Listed below are T cell receptor beta chains from one sample, sequenced in a study of shared clonotypes between healthy human individuals. Clones were sequenced by immunoSEQ multiplex PCR, and TCRdb holds only the in-frame ones, with some missing. The table has about 330,000 clones, around two thirds seen once; the top ten hold around a tenth. Sequencing input: memory CD4+ T cells sorted from blood. These receptors all come from a man under 40 in good health. Each CDR3 is given without its conserved first and last residue. D genes are given only for firm matches. For some rows the clone size is stated as once, few or many, or as a class when expanded; others skip it.

-	TRBV2	TRBJ2-4	-	ASSDRRSKNIQY
TRBD2	TRBV27	TRBJ2-7	-	ASSPTSDPYEQY
-	TRBV6-6	TRBJ1-5	once	ASSGGTRGNQPQH
-	TRBV4-3	TRBJ1-2	-	ASSQGTFQANYGYT
-	TRBV28	TRBJ1-2	-	ASSRTSGVLYGYT
-	TRBV7-7	TRBJ2-3	-	ASSLSYKPTDTQY
-	TRBV19	TRBJ1-3	-	ASTPDGGFGNTIY
TRBD2	TRBV4-3	TRBJ2-7	-	ASSVGLAGTYEQY
-	TRBV27	TRBJ2-2	-	ASSLRTGELF
-	TRBV28	TRBJ2-7	-	ASSTRAGPPYEQY
-	TRBV18	TRBJ2-1	-	ASSSVQVEQF
-	TRBV29-1	TRBJ2-3	-	SVEGGFGTDTQY
-	TRBV18	TRBJ2-5	-	ASSPDQETQY
-	TRBV28	TRBJ1-2	-	ASSLSQGYGYT
TRBD1	TRBV6-6	TRBJ2-3	-	ASSWGTGGSDTQY
-	TRBV5-6	TRBJ1-1	-	ASSLITNTEAF
TRBD1	TRBV28	TRBJ2-3	-	ASSSSGGVQDTQY
-	TRBV6-5	TRBJ2-2	-	ASSRQRTGELF
TRBD1	TRBV5-1	TRBJ1-4	-	ASSLQGASEKLF
-	TRBV6-5	TRBJ2-5	-	ASSTGETQY
TRBD1	TRBV19	TRBJ1-5	-	ASSITGQGAQPQH
-	TRBV2	TRBJ2-2	-	AIQGRLTTGELF
-	TRBV11-3	TRBJ2-5	once	ASSSSETQY
TRBD1	TRBV18	TRBJ1-5	-	ASSLGQDSGGQPQH
-	TRBV5-6	TRBJ2-1	-	ASIRTPNSYNEQF
-	TRBV5-1	TRBJ1-4	-	ASSLGQNEKLF
-	TRBV5-5	TRBJ1-2	-	ASSITQGPHGYT
TRBD2	TRBV14	TRBJ2-1	once	ASSQDASGRVTYNEQF
TRBD2	TRBV27	TRBJ2-1	-	ASSLYAGGYEQF
TRBD1	TRBV29-1	TRBJ2-3	-	SVGVGQGASDTQY
TRBD1	TRBV30	TRBJ1-1	-	AWRGQGMTEAF
-	TRBV4-2	TRBJ2-7	-	ASSQDKGAARAYEQY